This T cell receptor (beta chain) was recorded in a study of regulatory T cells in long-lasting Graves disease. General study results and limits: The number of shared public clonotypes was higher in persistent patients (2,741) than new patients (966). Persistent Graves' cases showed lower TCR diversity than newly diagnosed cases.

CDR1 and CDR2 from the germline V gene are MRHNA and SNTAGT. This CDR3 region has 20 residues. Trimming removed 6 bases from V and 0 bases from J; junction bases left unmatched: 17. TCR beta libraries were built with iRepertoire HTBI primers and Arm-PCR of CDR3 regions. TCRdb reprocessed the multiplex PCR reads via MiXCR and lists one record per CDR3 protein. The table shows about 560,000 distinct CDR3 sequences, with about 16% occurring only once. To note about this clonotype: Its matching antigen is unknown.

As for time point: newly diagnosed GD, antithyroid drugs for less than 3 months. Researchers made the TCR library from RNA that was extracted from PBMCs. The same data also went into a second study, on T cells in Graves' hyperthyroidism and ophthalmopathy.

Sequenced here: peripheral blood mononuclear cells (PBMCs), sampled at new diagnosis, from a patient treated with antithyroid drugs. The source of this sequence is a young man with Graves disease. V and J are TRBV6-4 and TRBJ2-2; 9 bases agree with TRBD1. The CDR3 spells CASSEQQGAKRTPNTGELFF. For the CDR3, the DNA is TGTGCCAGCAGCGAACAACAGGGGGCCAAACGTACCCCGAACACCGGGGAGCTGTTTTTT.